This entry features one TCR beta chain sequence. This sample stems from a study of shared clonotypes between healthy human individuals. Germline V gene lookup returns CDR1 SNHLY and CDR2 FYNNEI. CDR3 size: 16 residues. V lost 5 bases, J lost 5 bases, and 18 bases lay in between. Libraries were prepared by immunoSEQ multiplex PCR; TCRdb keeps only in-frame clonotypes and omits some of them. This sample carries around 990,000 clones, around 77% of them seen once, and the ten largest clones take 0.89%. The TCR sequence derives from a man aged 18 to 30 in good health. Some clones in this sample may be carry-over from other donors' samples. The chain combines TRBV2 with TRBJ2-2; D possibly matches TRBD1 or TRBD2 (5 bases each). Input material: memory CD4+ T cells from PBMCs. The sample's subset: CD45RA-negative fraction. In DNA, the CDR3 is TGTGCCAGCAGTATCTCGTCGGGGCAGGTGACCGGGGAGCTGTTTTTT. Its translation is CASSISSGQVTGELFF.